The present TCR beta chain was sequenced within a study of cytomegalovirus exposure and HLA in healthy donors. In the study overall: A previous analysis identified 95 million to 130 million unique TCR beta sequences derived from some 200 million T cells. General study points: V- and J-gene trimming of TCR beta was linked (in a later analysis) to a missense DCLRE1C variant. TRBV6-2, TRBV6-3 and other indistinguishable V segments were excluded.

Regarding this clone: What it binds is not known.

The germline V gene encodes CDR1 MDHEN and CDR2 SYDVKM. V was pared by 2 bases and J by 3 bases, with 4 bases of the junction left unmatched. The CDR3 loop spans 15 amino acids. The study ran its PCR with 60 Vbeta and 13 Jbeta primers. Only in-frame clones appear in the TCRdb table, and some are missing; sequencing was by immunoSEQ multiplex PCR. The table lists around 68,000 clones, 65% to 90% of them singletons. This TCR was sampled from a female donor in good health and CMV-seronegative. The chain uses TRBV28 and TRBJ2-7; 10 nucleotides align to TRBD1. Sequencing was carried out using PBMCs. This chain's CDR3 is CASSLAGTGVYEQYF. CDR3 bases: TGTGCCAGCAGTTTAGCCGGGACAGGGGTCTACGAGCAGTACTTC.